This entry concerns a single T cell receptor beta chain. The antigen remains unidentified. This sample was taken from a study of STAT5B mutations in CD4+ large granular lymphocyte leukemia. CD4+ T-LGLL patients came from Padova, Helsinki and Shinshu hematology units. Either unselected PBMC or bead-purified CD4+, CD4+CD8+, CD57+ or CD56+ cells were sequenced. Study results and caveats: Compared with healthy controls (2/35), patient top clones favored TRBV06 (8/27).

CDR1 is SGHVS, CDR2 FQNEAQ, per germline. V was pared by 6 bases and J by 5 bases, with 8 bases of the junction left unmatched. The CDR3 totals 14 residues. In the original analysis: Productive clonotypes were detectable down to 2.59 x 10-5 frequency. The table came from immunoSEQ multiplex PCR; TCRdb's copy has only in-frame clones and leaves some out. V and J calls plus clone size are reproduced from that table; the DNA served to infer D and trimming. The repertoire includes more than 2,500 clones, 79% of them detected once, and roughly 91% sits in the top ten. This receptor was identified in a woman between 70 and 85 years old with CD4+ T-cell large granular lymphocyte leukemia. The chain uses TRBV7-8 and TRBJ2-3, with 7 positions matching TRBD2. Sample: PBMCs. This chain's CDR3 is CASREAGLLDTQYF. The CDR3 DNA is TGTGCCAGCAGAGAAGCGGGGCTACTAGATACGCAGTATTTT.